Sequencing of this TCR beta chain was carried out in a study of T cell responses to AZD1222 COVID-19 vaccine. The assay was immunoSEQ multiplex PCR, and TCRdb's table has in-frame clones only and misses some. The data show 120,000 to 150,000 clones, 70% to 90% seen once. Concerning this clone itself: Its cognate antigen is unknown.

The study's findings and limits: Nearly half of spike-specific TCRs reportedly target variant regions that are unmutated in the B.1.351 and B.1.1.7 variants.

Germline V CDR1 and CDR2: GTSNPN, SVGIG (reference sequence). V shed 1 base and J shed 3 bases, with 13 bases lying between them. The CDR3 consists of 14 residues. The J gene is TRBJ2-7, the V gene TRBV30; TRBD2 might be the D (6 bases). This TCR was recovered from an adult in good health. The sample here was peripheral blood, taken on day 0 of AZD1222 vaccination. The CDR3 DNA sequence: TGTGCCTGGAGTGGGGGGGTGGGCCTCTACGAGCAGTACTTC. Translated, it gives CAWSGGVGLYEQYF.